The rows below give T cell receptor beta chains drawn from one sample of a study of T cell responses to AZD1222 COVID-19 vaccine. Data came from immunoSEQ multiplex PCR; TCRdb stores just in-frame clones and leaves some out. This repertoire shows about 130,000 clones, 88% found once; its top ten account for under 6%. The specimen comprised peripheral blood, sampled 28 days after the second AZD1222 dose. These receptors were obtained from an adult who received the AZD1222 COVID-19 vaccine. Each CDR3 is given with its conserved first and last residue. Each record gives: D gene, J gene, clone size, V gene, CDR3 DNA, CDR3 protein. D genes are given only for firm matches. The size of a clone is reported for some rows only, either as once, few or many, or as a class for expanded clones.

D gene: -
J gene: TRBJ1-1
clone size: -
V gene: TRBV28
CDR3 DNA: TGTGCCAGCAGTTGGGGGGGGTTCAACACTGAAGCTTTCTTT
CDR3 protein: CASSWGGFNTEAFF

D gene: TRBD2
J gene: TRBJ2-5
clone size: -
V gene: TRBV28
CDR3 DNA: TGTGCCAGCACCACGGGGGGAGGAGAGACCCAGTACTTC
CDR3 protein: CASTTGGGETQYF

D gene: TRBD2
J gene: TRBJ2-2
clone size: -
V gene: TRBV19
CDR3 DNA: TGTGCCAGTAGTATCCCTAGCGGGAGGGCCGGGGAGCTGTTTTTT
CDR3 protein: CASSIPSGRAGELFF

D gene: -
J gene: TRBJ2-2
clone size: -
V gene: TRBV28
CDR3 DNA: TGTGCCAGCAGTACCCCACAGGGAGGGAACACCGGGGAGCTGTTTTTT
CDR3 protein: CASSTPQGGNTGELFF

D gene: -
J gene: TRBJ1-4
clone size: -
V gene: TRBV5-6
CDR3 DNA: TGTGCCAGCAGCTTGGCTAGTAGTGAAAAACTGTTTTTT
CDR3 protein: CASSLASSEKLFF

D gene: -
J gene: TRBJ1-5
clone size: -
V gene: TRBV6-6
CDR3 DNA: TGTGCCAGCAGCTTGGACAGCCTTAGCAATCAGCCCCAGCATTTT
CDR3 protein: CASSLDSLSNQPQHF

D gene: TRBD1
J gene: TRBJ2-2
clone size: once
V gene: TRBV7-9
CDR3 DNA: TGTGCCAGCAGCCCGACGGGACAGGCGAACACCGGGGAGCTGTTTTTT
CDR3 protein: CASSPTGQANTGELFF

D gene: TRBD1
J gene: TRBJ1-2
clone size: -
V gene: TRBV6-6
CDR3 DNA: TGTGCCAGCAGTGGGACAGGCTATGGCTACACCTTC
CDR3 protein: CASSGTGYGYTF

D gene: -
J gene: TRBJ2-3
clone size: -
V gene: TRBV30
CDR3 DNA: TGTGTCAGTCGCCACTGGAGCGCAGATACGCAGTATTTT
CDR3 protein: CVSRHWSADTQYF

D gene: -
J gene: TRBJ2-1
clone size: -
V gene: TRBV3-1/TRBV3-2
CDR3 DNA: TGTGCCAGCAACCCCGGAGTCGGTGAGCAGTTCTTC
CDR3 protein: CASNPGVGEQFF

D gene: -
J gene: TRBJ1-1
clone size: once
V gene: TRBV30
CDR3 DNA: TGTGCCTGGAGTGCCTACAGTTACACTGAAGCTTTCTTT
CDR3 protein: CAWSAYSYTEAFF

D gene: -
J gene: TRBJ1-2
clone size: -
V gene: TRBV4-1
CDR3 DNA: TGCGCCAGCAGCCATTGGGGCCCTCTAAATTCTAACTATGGCTACACCTTC
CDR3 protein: CASSHWGPLNSNYGYTF

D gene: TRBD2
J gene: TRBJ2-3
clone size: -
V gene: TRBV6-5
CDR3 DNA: TGTGCCAGCAGATCGGGACTAGCGGACACAGATACGCAGTATTTT
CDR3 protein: CASRSGLADTDTQYF

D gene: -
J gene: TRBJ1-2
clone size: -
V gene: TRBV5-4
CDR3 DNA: TGTGCCAGCAGCGATACCGGACGGAGCTATGGCTACACCTTC
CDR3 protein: CASSDTGRSYGYTF

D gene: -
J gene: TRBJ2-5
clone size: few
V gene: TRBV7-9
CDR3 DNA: TGTGCCAGCAGCTTAGTGTCTGGGGGATACTCCGAGACCCAGTACTTC
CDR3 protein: CASSLVSGGYSETQYF

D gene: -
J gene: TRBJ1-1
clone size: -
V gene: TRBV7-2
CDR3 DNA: TGTGCCAGCAGCCCCGGGGGGCGGAACACTGAAGCTTTCTTT
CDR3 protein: CASSPGGRNTEAFF

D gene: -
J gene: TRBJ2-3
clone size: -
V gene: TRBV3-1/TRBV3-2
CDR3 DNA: TGTGCCAGCAGCCAATTCGTCGGGCCCGGGGATACGCAGTATTTT
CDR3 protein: CASSQFVGPGDTQYF

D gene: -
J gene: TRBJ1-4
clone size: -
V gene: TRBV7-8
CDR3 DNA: TGTGCCAGCAGCCAGGGGCAAGGTGAAAAACTGTTTTTT
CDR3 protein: CASSQGQGEKLFF

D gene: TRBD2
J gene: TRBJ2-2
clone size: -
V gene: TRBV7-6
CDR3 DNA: TGTGCCAGCAGCTTTTCCCGGACTAGCGGGAGACTCGGGCCCGGGGAGCTGTTTTTT
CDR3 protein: CASSFSRTSGRLGPGELFF

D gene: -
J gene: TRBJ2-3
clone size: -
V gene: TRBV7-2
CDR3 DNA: TGTGCCAGCACCCCGATCACAGATACGCAGTATTTT
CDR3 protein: CASTPITDTQYF

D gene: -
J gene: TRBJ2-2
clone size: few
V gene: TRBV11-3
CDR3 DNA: TGTGCCAGCAGCCGAGGCAGGGGCACCGGGGAGCTGTTTTTT
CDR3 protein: CASSRGRGTGELFF

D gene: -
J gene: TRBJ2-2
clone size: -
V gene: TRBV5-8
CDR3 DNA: TGTGCCAGCAGCTTTCCCGGGACAAGCGACGGGGAGCTGTTTTTT
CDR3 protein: CASSFPGTSDGELFF

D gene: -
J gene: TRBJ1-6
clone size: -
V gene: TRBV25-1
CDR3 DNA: TGTGCCAGCAGGAGTGGTATGGCCTCACCCCTCCACTTT
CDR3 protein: CASRSGMASPLHF

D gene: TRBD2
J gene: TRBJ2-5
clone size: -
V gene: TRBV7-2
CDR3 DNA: TGTGCCAGCAGCTTAGGGTTGCAGGGAGGGCAAGAGACCCAGTACTTC
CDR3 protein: CASSLGLQGGQETQYF

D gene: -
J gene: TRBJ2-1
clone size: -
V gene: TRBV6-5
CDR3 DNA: TGTGCCAGCAGGCGGGCCAGCTCCTACAATGAGCAGTTCTTC
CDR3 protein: CASRRASSYNEQFF

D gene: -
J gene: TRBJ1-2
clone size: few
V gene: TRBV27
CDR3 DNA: TGTGCCAGCAGGTTCACAACTGGAGGCTACACCTTC
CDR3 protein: CASRFTTGGYTF

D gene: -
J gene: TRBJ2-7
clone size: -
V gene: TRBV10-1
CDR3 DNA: TGCGCCAGCAGCCCAAGGACGGACAGCTACGAGCAGTACTTC
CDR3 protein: CASSPRTDSYEQYF

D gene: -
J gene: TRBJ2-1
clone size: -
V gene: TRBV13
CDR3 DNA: TGTGCCAGCAGCAGCCAGCAGGGAGTATCCTACAATGAGCAGTTCTTC
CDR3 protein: CASSSQQGVSYNEQFF

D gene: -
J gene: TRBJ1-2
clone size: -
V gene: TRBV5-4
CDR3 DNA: TGTGCCAGCAGCTTTACGGACGGGGCCTACAGCTACACCTTC
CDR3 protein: CASSFTDGAYSYTF

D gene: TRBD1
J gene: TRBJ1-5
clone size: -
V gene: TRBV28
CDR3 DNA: TGTGCCAGCAGTTTTTTCCGACAGGGAGGACAGCCCCAGCATTTT
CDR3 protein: CASSFFRQGGQPQHF

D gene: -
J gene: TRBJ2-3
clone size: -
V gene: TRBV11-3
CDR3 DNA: TGTGCCAGCAGCTCACCCCGGGGGACGCAGTATTTT
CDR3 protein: CASSSPRGTQYF

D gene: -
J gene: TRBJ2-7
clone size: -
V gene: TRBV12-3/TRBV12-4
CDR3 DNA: TGTGCCAGCAGTGCGTATACCTACGAGCAGTACTTC
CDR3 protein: CASSAYTYEQYF

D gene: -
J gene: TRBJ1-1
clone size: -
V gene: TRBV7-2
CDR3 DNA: TGTGCCAGCAGCTTCCTACCCGGGCAGGCGAACACTGAAGCTTTCTTT
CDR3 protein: CASSFLPGQANTEAFF

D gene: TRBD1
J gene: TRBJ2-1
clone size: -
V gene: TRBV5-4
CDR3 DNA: TGTGCCAGCAGCACACAGGGGGCACTGAACAATGAGCAGTTCTTC
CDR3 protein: CASSTQGALNNEQFF

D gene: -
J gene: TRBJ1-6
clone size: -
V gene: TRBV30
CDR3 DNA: TGTGCCTGGAGCGCCTCACGTAGGGCCCTCCACTTT
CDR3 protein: CAWSASRRALHF

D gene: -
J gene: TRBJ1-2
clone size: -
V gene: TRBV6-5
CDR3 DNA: TGTGCCAGCAGTCCTCCGGAAGGAGGCTACACCTTC
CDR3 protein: CASSPPEGGYTF

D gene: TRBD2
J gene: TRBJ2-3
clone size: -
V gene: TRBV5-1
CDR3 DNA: TGCGCCAGCACCAGAACTAGCGGGGGGGACACAGATACGCAGTATTTT
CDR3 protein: CASTRTSGGDTDTQYF

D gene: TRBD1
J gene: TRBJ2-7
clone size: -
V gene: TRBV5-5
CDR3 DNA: TGTGCCAGCAGCTTCCCCGGGACAGGGGGACACGAGCAGTACTTC
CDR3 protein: CASSFPGTGGHEQYF

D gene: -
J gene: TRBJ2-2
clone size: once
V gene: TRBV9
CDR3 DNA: TGTGCCAGCAGCGTAGCCGTGGGAGTCACCGGGGAGCTGTTTTTT
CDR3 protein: CASSVAVGVTGELFF

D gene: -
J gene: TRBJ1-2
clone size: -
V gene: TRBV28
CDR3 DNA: TGTGCCAGCAGTCCGGGACAATGGAACTATGGCTACACCTTC
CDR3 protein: CASSPGQWNYGYTF

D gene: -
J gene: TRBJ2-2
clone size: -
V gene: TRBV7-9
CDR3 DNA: TGTGCCAGCAGCTTAGCCGCCGGGGAGCTGTTTTTT
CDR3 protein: CASSLAAGELFF

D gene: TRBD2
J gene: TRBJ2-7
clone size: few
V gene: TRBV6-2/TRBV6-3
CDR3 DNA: TGTGCCAGCAGTTCTCAACCGGGACTAGCGGGGGACCCCTACGAGCAGTACTTC
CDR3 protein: CASSSQPGLAGDPYEQYF

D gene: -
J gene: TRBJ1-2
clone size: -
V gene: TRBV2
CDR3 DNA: TGTGCCAGCAGTGAATGGGCTGTCCATAACTATGGCTACACCTTC
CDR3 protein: CASSEWAVHNYGYTF

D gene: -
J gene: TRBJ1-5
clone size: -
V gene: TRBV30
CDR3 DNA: TGTGCCTGGAGTCAGGGGTATCAGCCCCAGCATTTT
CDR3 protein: CAWSQGYQPQHF

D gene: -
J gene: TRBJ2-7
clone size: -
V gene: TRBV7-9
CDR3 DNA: TGTGCCAGCAGCTTAGGGCGCGGGCCAATCTACGAGCAGTACTTC
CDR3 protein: CASSLGRGPIYEQYF

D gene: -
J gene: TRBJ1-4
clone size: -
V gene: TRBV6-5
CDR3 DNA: TGTGCCAGCAGTTACTCGATGACATCAACTAATGAAAAACTGTTTTTT
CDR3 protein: CASSYSMTSTNEKLFF

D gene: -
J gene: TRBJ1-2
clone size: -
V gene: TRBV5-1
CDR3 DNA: TGCGCCAGCAGCCCGACTCAGGGACTCTATGGCTACACCTTC
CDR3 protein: CASSPTQGLYGYTF

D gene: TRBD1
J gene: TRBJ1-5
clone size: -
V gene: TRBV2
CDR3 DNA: TGTGCCAGCAGTACCGGGACAGGGGGCCAGCCCCAGCATTTT
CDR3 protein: CASSTGTGGQPQHF